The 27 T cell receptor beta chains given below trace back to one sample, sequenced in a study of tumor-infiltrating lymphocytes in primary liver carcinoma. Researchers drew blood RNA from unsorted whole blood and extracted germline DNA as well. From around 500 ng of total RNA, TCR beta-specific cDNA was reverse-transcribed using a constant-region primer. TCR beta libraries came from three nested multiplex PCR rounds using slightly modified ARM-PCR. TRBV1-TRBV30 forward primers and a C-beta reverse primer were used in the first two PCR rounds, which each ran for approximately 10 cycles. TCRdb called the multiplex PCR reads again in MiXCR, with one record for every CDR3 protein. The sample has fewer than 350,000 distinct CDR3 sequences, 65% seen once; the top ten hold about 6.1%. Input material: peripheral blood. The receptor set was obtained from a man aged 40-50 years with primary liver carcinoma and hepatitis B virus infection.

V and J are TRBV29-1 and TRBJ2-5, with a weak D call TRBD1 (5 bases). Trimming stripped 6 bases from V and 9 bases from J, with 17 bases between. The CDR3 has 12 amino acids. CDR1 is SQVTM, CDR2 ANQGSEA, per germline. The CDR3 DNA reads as TGCAGCGTCGCCAGGGCCCAAGAAGCCCAGTACTTC. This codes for CSVARAQEAQYF.

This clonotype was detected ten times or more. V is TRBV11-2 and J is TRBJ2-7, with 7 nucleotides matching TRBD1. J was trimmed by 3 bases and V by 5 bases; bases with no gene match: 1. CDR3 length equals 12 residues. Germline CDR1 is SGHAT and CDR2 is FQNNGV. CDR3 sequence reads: CASSRQGYEQYF. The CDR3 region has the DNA TGTGCCAGCAGCAGACAGGGCTACGAGCAGTACTTC.

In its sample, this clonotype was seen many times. CDR3 nucleotides: TGTGCCAGCAGTTACTCGAGAGCCAGGATTAGCTCCTACGAGCAGTACTTC. Translating it yields CASSYSRARISSYEQYF. The rearrangement uses TRBV6-5 and TRBJ2-7, with D unresolved. The germline gives CDR1 MNHEY, CDR2 SVGAGI. The V gene lost 0 bases and the J gene lost 0 bases, with 15 bases spanning the gap. This CDR3 region has 17 residues.

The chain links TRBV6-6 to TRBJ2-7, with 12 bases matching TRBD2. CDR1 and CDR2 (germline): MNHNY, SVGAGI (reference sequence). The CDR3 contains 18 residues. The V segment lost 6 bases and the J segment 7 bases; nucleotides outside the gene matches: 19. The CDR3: CASSPRVLAGGKTNEQYF. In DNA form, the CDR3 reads TGTGCCAGCAGCCCGAGGGTCCTAGCGGGAGGGAAGACCAATGAGCAGTACTTC.

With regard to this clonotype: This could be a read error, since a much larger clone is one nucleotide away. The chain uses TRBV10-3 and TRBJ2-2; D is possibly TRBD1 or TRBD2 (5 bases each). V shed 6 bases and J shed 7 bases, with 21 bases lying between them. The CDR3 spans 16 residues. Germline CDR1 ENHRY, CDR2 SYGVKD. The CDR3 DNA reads TGTGCCATCAGCCCAATGGCCAGGGACGGTGGCGGGGAGCTGTTTTTT. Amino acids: CAISPMARDGGGELFF.

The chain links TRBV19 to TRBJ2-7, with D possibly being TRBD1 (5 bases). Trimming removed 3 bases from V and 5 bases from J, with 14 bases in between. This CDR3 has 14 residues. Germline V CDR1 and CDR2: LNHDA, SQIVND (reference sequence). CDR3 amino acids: CASSISPGPHEQYF. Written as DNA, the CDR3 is TGTGCCAGTAGTATTTCTCCAGGGCCCCACGAGCAGTACTTC.

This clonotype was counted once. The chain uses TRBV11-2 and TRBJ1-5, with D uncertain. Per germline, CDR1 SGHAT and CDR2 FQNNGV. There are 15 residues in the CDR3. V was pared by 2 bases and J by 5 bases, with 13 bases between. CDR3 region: CASSLSIEYHQPQHF. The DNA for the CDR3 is TGTGCCAGCAGCTTAAGTATCGAGTATCATCAGCCCCAGCATTTT. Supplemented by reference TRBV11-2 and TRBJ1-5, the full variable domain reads EAGVAQSPRYKIIEKRQSVAFWCNPISGHATLYWYQQILGQGPKLLIQFQNNGVVDDSQLPKDRFSAERLKGVDSTLKIQPAKLEDSAVYLCASSLSIEYHQPQHFGDGTRLSIL.

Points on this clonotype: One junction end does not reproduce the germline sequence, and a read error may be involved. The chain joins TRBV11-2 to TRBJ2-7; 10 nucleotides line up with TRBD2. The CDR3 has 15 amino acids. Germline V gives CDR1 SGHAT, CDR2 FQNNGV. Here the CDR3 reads CANSLSGRALYEQYF. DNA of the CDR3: TGTGCCAACAGCCTCAGCGGGAGGGCCTTATACGAACAGTACTTC.

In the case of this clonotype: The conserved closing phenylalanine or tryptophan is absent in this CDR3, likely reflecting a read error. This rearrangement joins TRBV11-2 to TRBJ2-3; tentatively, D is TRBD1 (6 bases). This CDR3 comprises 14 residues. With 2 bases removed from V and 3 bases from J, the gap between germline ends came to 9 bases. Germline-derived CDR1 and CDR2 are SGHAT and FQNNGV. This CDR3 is CASSLSRGTDTQYI. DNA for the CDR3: TGTGCCAGCAGCTTATCCAGGGGTACAGATACGCAGTATATT.

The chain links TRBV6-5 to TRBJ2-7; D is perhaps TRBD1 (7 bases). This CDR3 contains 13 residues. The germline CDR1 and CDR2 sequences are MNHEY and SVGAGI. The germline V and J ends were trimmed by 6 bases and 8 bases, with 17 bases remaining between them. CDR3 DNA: TGTGCCAGCAGGAACCAGGGGGGTTACAAGCAGTACTTC. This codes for CASRNQGGYKQYF.

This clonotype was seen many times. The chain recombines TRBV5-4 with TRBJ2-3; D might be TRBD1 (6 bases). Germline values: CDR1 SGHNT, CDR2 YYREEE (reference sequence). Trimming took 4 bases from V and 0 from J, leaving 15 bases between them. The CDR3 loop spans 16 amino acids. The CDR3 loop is CASSRQTGQSTDTQYF. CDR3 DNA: TGTGCCAGCAGCCGCCAGACAGGACAGAGCACAGATACGCAGTATTTT.

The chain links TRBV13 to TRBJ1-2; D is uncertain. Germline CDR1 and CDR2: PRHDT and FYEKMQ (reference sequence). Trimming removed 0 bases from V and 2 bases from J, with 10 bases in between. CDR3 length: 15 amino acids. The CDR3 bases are TGTGCCAGCAGCTTAGGGGCCAGACTGAACTATGGCTACACCTTC. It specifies CASSLGARLNYGYTF.

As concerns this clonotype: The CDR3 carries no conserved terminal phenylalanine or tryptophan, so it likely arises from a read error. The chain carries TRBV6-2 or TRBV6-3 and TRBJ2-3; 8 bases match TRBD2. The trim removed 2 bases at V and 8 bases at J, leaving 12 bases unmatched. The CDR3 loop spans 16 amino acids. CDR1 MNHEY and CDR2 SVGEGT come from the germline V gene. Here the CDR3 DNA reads TGTGCCAGCAGTTACCCGACTAGCGATCTCCCTCTTACGCAGTATTCT. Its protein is CASSYPTSDLPLTQYS.

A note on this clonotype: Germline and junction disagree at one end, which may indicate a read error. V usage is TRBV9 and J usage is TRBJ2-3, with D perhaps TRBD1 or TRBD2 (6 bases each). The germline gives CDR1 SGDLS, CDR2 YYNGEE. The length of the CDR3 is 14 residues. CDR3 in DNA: TGTGCCGGCAGCGAGGGGGGAAGCACAGATGCGCAGTATTTT. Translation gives CAGSEGGSTDAQYF. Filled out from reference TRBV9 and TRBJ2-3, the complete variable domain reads DSGVTQTPKHLITATGQRVTLRCSPRSGDLSVYWYQQSLDQGLQFLIQYYNGEERAKGNILERFSAQQFPDLHSELNLSSLELGDSALYFCAGSEGGSTDAQYFGPGTRLTVL.

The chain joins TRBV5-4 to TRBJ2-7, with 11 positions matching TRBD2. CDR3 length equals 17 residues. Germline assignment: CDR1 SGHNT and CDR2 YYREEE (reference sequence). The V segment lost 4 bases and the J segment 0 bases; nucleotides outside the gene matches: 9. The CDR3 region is CASSLGLAGVSSYEQYF. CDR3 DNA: TGTGCCAGCAGCCTCGGACTAGCGGGTGTCAGCTCCTACGAGCAGTACTTC.

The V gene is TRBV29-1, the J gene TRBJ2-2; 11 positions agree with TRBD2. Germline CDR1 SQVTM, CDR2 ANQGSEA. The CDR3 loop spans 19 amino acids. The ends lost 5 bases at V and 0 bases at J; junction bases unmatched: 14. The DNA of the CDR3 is TGCAGCGTTCCAAATGGAACTAGCGGGAGAGGCGCGAACACCGGGGAGCTGTTTTTT. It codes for CSVPNGTSGRGANTGELFF.

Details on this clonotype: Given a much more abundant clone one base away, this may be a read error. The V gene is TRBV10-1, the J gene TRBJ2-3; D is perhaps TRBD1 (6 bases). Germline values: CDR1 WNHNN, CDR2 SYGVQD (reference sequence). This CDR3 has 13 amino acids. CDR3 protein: CASNESMGALQYF. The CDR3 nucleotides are TGCGCCAGCAATGAGTCGATGGGGGCCCTGCAGTATTTT.

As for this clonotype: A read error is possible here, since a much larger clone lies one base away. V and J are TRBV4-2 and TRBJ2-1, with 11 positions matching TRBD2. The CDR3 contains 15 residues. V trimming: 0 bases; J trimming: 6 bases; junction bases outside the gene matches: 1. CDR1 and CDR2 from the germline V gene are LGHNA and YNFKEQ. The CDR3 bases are TGTGCCAGCAGCCAAGATCTAGCGGGAGGCAATGAGCAGTTCTTC. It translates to CASSQDLAGGNEQFF.

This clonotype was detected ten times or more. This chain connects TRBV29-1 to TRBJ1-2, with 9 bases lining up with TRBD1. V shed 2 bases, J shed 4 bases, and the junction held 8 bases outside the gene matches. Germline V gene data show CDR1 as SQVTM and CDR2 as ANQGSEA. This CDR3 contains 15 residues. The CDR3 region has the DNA TGCAGCGTTGAAAGTTTGGGGACAGGGCGCTATGGCTACACCTTC. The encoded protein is CSVESLGTGRYGYTF.

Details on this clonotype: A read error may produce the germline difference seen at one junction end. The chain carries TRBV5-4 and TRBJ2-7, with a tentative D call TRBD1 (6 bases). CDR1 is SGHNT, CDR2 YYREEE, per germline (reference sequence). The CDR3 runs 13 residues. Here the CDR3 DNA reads TGTACCAGCAGCTTGCAGGGGTCCTACGAGCAGTACTTC. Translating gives CTSSLQGSYEQYF.

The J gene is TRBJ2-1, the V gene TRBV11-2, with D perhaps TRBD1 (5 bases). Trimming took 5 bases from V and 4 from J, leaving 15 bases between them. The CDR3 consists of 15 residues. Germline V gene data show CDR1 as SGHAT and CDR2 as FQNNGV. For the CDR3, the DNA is TGTGCCAGCAGCACCCACCAGGGATTATACAATGAGCAGTTCTTC. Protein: CASSTHQGLYNEQFF. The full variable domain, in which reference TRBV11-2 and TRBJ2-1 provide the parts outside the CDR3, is EAGVAQSPRYKIIEKRQSVAFWCNPISGHATLYWYQQILGQGPKLLIQFQNNGVVDDSQLPKDRFSAERLKGVDSTLKIQPAKLEDSAVYLCASSTHQGLYNEQFFGPGTRLTVL.

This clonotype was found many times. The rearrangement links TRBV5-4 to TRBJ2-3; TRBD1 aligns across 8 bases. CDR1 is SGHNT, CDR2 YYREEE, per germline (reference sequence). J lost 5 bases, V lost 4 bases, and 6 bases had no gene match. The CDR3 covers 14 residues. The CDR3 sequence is CASSHGQGRDTQYF. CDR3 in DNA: TGTGCCAGCAGCCACGGACAGGGCAGAGATACGCAGTATTTT.

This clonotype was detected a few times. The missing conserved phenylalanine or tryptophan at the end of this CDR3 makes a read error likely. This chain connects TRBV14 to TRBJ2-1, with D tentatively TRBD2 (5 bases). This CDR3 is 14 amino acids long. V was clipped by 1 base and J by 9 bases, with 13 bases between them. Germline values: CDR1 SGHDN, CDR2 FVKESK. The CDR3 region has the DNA TGTGCCAGCAGCCAAGTCTATGGGAGTGGTGAGCAGTTCTTA. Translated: CASSQVYGSGEQFL.

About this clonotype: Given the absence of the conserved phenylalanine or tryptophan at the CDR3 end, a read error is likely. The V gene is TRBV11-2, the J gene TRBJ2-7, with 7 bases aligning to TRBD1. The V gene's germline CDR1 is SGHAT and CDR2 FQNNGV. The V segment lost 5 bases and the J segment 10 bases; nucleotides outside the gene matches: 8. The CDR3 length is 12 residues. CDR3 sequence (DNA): TGTGCCAGCAGCCACGGGACAGTGGAACAGTACCTC. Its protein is CASSHGTVEQYL.

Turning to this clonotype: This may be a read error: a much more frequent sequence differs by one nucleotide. CDR3: CASSVTGSRANVLTF. The CDR3 bases are TGTGCCAGCAGTGTAACAGGGTCTCGGGCCAACGTCCTGACTTTC. The chain combines TRBV6-1 with TRBJ2-6, with D maybe TRBD1 (6 bases). CDR3 size: 15 residues. Trimming shortened V by 4 bases and J by 5 bases, and 12 bases separated the two germline ends. The V gene's germline CDR1 is MNHNS and CDR2 SASEGT.

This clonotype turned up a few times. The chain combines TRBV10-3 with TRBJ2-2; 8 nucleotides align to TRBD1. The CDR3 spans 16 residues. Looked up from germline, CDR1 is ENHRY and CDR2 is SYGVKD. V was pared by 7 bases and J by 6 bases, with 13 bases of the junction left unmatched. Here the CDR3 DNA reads TGTGCCATCAATACAAAACCCCAGGGGGCGGCCGGGGAGCTGTTTTTT. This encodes CAINTKPQGAAGELFF.

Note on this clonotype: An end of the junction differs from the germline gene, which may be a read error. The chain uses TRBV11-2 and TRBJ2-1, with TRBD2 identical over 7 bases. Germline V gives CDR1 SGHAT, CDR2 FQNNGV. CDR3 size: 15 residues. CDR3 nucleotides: TGTGCCAGTAGCTTCGGGACTAACGGGTGGGATGGGCAGTTCTTC. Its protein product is CASSFGTNGWDGQFF. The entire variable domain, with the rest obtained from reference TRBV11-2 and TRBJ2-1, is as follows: EAGVAQSPRYKIIEKRQSVAFWCNPISGHATLYWYQQILGQGPKLLIQFQNNGVVDDSQLPKDRFSAERLKGVDSTLKIQPAKLEDSAVYLCASSFGTNGWDGQFFGPGTRLTVL.